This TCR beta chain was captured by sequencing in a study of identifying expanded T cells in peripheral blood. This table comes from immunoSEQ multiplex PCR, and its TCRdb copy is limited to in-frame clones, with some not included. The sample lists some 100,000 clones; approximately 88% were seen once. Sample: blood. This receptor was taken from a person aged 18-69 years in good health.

The CDR3 sequence: CASSLSRGLQFEQYF. The CDR3 nucleotides read TGTGCCAGCAGTTTATCGAGGGGGCTACAATTCGAGCAGTACTTC. The J gene is TRBJ2-7, the V gene TRBV27, with 7 bases that match TRBD1. This CDR3 is built from 15 residues. CDR1 and CDR2 from the germline V gene are MNHEY and SMNVEV (reference sequence). V gave up 0 bases and J gave up 6 bases; unmatched junction bases: 8.